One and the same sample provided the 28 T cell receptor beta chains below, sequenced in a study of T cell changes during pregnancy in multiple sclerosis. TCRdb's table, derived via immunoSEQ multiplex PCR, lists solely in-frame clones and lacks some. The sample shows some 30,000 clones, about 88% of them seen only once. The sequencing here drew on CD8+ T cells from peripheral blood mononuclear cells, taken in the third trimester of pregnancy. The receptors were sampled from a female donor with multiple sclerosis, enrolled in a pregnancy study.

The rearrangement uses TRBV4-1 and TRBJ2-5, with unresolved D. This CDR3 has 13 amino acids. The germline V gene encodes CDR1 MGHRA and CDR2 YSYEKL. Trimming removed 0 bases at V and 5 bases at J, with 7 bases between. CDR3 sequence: CASSQEGRETQYF. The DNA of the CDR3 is TGCGCCAGCAGCCAAGAAGGCAGGGAGACCCAGTACTTC.

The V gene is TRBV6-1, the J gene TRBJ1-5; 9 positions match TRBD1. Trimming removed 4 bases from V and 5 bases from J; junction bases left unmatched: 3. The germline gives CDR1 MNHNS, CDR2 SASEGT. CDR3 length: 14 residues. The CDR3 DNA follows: TGTGCCAGCAGTGGGGACAGGGTCCATCAGCCCCAGCATTTT. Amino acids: CASSGDRVHQPQHF.

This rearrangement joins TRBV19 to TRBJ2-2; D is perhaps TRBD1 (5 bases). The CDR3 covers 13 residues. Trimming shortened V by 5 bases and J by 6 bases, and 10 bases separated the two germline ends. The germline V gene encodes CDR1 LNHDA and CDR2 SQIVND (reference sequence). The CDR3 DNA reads TGTGCCAGTAGTTTTGGGGCTGCCGGGGAGCTGTTTTTT. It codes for CASSFGAAGELFF.

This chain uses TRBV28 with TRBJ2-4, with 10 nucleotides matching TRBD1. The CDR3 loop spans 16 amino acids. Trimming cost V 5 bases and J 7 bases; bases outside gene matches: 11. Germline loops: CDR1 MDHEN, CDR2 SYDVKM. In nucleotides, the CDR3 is TGTGCCAGCAGTCCCTTGGGGACAGGGGTTAGGAACATTCAGTACTTC. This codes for CASSPLGTGVRNIQYF.

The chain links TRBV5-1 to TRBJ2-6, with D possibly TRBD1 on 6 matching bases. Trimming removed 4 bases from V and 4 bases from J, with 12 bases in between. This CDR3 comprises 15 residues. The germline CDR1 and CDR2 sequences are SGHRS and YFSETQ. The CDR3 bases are TGCGCCAGCAGCGCAGGGGCAAGGGGGGCCAACGTCCTGACTTTC. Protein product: CASSAGARGANVLTF. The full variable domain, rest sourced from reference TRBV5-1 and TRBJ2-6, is KAGVTQTPRYLIKTRGQQVTLSCSPISGHRSVSWYQQTPGQGLQFLFEYFSETQRNKGNFPGRFSGRQFSNSRSEMNVSTLELGDSALYLCASSAGARGANVLTFGAGSRLTVL.

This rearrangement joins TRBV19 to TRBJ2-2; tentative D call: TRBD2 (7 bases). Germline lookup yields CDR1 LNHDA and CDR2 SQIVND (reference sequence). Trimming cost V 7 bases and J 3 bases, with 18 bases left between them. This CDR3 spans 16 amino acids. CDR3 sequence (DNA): TGTGCCAGTATAGCCACGGGGGGCTTGGACACCGGGGAGCTGTTTTTT. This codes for CASIATGGLDTGELFF.

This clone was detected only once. The DNA for the CDR3 is TGCGCCAGCAGCCAAGATCTTGAGAGGGCCAAAAACATTCAGTACTTC. Amino acids: CASSQDLERAKNIQYF. The chain links TRBV4-1 to TRBJ2-4; D remains ambiguous. This CDR3 has 16 residues. Germline V gene sequence: CDR1 MGHRA, CDR2 YSYEKL. V lost 0 bases, J lost 1 base, and 10 bases lay in between.

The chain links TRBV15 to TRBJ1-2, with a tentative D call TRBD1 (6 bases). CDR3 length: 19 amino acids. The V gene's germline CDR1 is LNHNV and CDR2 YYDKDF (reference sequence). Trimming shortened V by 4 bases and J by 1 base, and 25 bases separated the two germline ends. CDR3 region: CATSKHIPTGATFNYGYTF. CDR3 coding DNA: TGTGCCACCAGCAAACATATCCCGACAGGCGCCACTTTTAACTATGGCTACACCTTC.

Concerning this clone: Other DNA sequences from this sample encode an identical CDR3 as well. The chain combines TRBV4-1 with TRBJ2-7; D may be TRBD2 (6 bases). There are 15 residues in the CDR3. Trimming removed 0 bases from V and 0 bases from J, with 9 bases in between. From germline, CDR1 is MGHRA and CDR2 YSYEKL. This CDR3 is CASSQDRGTSYEQYF. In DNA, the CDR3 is TGCGCCAGCAGCCAAGATCGGGGGACCTCCTACGAGCAGTACTTC.

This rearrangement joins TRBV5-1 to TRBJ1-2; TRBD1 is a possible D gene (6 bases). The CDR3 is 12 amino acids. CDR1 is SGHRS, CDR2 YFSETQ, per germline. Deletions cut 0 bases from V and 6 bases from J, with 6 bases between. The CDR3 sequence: CASSLGQDGYTF. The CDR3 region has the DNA TGCGCCAGCAGCTTGGGACAGGATGGCTACACCTTC.

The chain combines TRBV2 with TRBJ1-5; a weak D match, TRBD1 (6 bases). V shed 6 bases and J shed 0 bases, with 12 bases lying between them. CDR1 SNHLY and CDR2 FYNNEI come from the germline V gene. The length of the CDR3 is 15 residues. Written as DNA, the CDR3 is TGTGCCAGCAGAGAGGACAGCTATAGCAATCAGCCCCAGCATTTT. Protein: CASREDSYSNQPQHF.

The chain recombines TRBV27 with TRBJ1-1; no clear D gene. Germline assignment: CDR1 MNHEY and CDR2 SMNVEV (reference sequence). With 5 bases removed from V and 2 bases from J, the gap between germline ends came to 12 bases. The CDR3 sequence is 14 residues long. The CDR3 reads CASSRREINTEAFF. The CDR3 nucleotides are TGTGCCAGCAGTAGGAGGGAGATAAACACTGAAGCTTTCTTT.

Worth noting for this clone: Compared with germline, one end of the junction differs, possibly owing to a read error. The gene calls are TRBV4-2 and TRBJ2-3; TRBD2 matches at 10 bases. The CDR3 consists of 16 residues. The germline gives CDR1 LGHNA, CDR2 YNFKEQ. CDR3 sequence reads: CASSQEVLAGADTQYF. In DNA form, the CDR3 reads TGTGCCAGCAGCCAAGAAGTCCTAGCGGGGGCAGACACGCAGTATTTT.

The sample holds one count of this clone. In nucleotides, the CDR3 is TGTGCCAGCTTAGCGGGAGGACGAACCGGGGAGCTGTTTTTT. It yields the protein CASLAGGRTGELFF. The chain joins TRBV6-6 to TRBJ2-2; 10 bases map to TRBD2. Trimming removed 8 bases from V and 5 bases from J; junction bases left unmatched: 5. The germline gives CDR1 MNHNY, CDR2 SVGAGI (reference sequence). This CDR3 region has 14 residues.

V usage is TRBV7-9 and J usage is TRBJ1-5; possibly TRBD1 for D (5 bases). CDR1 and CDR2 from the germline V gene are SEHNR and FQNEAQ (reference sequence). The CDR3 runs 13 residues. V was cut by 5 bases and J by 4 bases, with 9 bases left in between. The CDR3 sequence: CASSPGSNQPQHF. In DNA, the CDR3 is TGTGCCAGCAGCCCAGGGTCTAATCAGCCCCAGCATTTT.

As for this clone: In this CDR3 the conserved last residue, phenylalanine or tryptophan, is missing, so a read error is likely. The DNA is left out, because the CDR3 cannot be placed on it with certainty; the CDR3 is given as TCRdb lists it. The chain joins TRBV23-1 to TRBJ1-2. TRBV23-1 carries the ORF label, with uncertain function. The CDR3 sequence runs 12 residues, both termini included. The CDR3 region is CANLTMATPSVG.

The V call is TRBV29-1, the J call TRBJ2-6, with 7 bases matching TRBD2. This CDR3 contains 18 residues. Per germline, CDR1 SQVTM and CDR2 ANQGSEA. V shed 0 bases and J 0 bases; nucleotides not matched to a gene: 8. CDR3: CSVEERGTAPSGANVLTF. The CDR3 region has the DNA TGCAGCGTTGAAGAGCGGGGGACTGCCCCCTCTGGGGCCAACGTCCTGACTTTC.

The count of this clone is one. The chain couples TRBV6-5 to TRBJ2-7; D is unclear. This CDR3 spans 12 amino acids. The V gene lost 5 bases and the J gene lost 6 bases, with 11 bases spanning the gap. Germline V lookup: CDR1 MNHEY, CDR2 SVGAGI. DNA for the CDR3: TGTGCCAGCAGTACCGAGCCGGGCGAGCAGTACTTC. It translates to CASSTEPGEQYF.

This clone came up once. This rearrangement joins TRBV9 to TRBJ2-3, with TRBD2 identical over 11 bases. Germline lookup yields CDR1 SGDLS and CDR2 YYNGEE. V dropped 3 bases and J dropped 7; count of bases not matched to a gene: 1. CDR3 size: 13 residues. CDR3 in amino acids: CASSGLAGNTQYF. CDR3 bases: TGTGCCAGCAGCGGACTAGCGGGGAATACGCAGTATTTT. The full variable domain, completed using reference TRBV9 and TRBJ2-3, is DSGVTQTPKHLITATGQRVTLRCSPRSGDLSVYWYQQSLDQGLQFLIQYYNGEERAKGNILERFSAQQFPDLHSELNLSSLELGDSALYFCASSGLAGNTQYFGPGTRLTVL.

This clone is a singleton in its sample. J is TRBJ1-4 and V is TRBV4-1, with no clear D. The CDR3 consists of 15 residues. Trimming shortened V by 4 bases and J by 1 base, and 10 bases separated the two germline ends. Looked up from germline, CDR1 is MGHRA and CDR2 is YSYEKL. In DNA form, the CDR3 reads TGCGCCAGCAGCCGCGAGGGTGGAACTAATGAAAAACTGTTTTTT. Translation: CASSREGGTNEKLFF.

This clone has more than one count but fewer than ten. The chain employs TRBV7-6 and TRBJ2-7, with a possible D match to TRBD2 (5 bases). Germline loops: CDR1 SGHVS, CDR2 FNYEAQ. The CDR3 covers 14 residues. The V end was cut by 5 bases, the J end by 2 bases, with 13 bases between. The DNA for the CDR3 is TGTGCCAGCAGCCTGTCCGACGGGACCTACGAGCAGTACTTC. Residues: CASSLSDGTYEQYF.

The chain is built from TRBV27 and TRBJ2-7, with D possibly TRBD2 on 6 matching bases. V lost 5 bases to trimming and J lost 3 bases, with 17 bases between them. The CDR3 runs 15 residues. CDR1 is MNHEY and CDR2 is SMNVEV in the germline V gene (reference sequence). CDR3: CASSPPGLRIYEQYF. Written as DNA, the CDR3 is TGTGCCAGCAGTCCGCCGGGACTCCGGATCTACGAGCAGTACTTC.

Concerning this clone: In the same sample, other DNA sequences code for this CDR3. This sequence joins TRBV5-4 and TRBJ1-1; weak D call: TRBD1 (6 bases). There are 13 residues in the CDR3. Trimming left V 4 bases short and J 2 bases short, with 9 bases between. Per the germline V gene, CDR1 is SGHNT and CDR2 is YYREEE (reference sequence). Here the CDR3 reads CASSGRGNTEAFF. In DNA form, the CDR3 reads TGTGCCAGCAGCGGCAGGGGAAACACTGAAGCTTTCTTT. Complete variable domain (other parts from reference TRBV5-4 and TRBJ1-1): ETGVTQSPTHLIKTRGQQVTLRCSSQSGHNTVSWYQQALGQGPQFIFQYYREEENGRGNFPPRFSGLQFPNYSSELNVNALELDDSALYLCASSGRGNTEAFFGQGTRLTVV.

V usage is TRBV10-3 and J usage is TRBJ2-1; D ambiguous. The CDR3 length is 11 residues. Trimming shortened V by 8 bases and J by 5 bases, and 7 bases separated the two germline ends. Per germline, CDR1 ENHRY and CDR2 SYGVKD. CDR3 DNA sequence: TGTGCCATCGAAGAGGACAATGAGCAGTTCTTC. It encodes CAIEEDNEQFF.

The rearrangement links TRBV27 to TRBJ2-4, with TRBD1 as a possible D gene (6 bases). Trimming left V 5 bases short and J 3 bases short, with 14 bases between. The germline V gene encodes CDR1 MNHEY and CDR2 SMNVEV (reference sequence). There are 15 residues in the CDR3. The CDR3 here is CASSPLDRHKNIQYF. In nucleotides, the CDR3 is TGTGCCAGCAGTCCCTTGGACAGACACAAAAACATTCAGTACTTC.

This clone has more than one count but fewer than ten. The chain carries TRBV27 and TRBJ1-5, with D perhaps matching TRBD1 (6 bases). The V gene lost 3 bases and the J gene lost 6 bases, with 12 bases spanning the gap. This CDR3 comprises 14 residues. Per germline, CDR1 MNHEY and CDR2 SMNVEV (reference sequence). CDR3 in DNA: TGTGCCAGCAGTTTGGGCGGGGGCGGTCAGCCCCAGCATTTT. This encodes CASSLGGGGQPQHF.

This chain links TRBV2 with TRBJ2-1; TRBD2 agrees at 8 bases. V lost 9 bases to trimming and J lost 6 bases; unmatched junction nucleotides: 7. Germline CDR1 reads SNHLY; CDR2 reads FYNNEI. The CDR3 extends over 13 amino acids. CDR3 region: CARSPGGANEQFF. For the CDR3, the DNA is TGTGCCAGGTCTCCGGGAGGGGCCAATGAGCAGTTCTTC.

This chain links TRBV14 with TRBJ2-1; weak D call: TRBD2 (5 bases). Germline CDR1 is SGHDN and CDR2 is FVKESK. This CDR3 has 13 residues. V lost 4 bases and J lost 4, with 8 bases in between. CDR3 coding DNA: TGTGCCAGCAGCCCCCGGGAATACAATGAGCAGTTCTTC. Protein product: CASSPREYNEQFF.